The 30 T cell receptor beta chains below were found in one sample sequenced in a study of blood T cells in healthy people across ages. Combining a sample-barcoded 5' primer with a J-beta primer mix, a second PCR ran for roughly 7 to 11 cycles. TCRdb reanalysed the 5' RACE reads using MiXCR and keeps one entry per CDR3 protein. Here the sample spans fewer than 2,000,000 distinct CDR3 sequences, more than 35% being singletons. The sequenced material came from blood. The receptors here all came from a human donor in good health.

This rearrangement joins TRBV7-2 to TRBJ1-6, with D possibly matching TRBD1 (5 bases). CDR1 and CDR2 from the germline V gene are SGHTA and FQGNSA. This CDR3 region has 15 residues. V was pared by 7 bases and J by 8 bases, with 18 bases between. For the CDR3, the DNA is TGTGCCAGCACCCCTTTCGGGACTTATGATTCACCCCTCCACTTT. It yields the protein CASTPFGTYDSPLHF.

V usage is TRBV7-9 and J usage is TRBJ1-2; a possible D gene is TRBD1 (5 bases). V was pared by 4 bases and J by 7 bases, with 16 bases between. CDR1 and CDR2 (germline): SEHNR, FQNEAQ (reference sequence). The CDR3 length is 14 residues. DNA for the CDR3: TGTGCCAGCAGCTCCGCAGGGAGAGCGGGTGGCTACACCTTC. This gives the protein CASSSAGRAGGYTF.

The DNA for the CDR3 is TGTGCCAGCAGACCCCAGCAGGTTACAGGGCAGCCCCAGCATTTT. Translated, it gives CASRPQQVTGQPQHF. The chain is built from TRBV7-9 and TRBJ1-5; the D gene is possibly TRBD1 (6 bases). Trimming took 6 bases from V and 7 from J, leaving 19 bases between them. Germline-derived CDR1 and CDR2 are SEHNR and FQNEAQ (reference sequence). The CDR3 is 15 amino acids.

The J gene is TRBJ1-4, the V gene TRBV5-7; TRBD1 matches 7 bases. TRBV5-7 is assigned to the ORF class and has an uncertain function. Trimming cost V 3 bases and J 12 bases; bases outside gene matches: 8. The CDR3 is made up of 13 amino acids. CDR3 coding DNA: TGTGCCAGCAGCTCCGGATACAGGGGTGAACTGTTTTTT. It yields the protein CASSSGYRGELFF.

This clonotype was seen only once. The junction and the germline gene differ at one end; a read error may be behind it. CDR3 loop: CASSSPVMNTEVFF. The CDR3 nucleotides are TGTGCCAGCAGCTCCCCGGTTATGAACACTGAAGTTTTCTTT. The V gene is TRBV7-2, the J gene TRBJ1-1; no clear D gene. The CDR3 length is 14 residues. Per the germline V gene, CDR1 is SGHTA and CDR2 is FQGNSA.

The chain couples TRBV20-1 to TRBJ1-2; unclear D gene. Trimming cost V 0 bases and J 7 bases, with 12 bases left between them. The CDR3 totals 13 residues. Germline assignment: CDR1 DFQATT and CDR2 SNEGSKA (reference sequence). The CDR3 region is CSARDQEAAGYTF. DNA for the CDR3: TGCAGTGCTAGAGATCAGGAGGCAGCTGGCTACACCTTC.

The CDR3 coding sequence is TGTGCCAGCAGCTTAGAGCGGACAGATGGCTACACCTTC. This codes for CASSLERTDGYTF. The rearrangement uses TRBV7-2 and TRBJ1-2, with D perhaps matching TRBD1 (6 bases). Germline V gene lookup returns CDR1 SGHTA and CDR2 FQGNSA. This CDR3 spans 13 amino acids. The ends were cut back, 1 base at V and 6 bases at J, with 9 bases in the middle.

The sample holds many counts of this clonotype. The chain is built from TRBV15 and TRBJ2-7; 7 bases agree with TRBD1. Germline V gene lookup returns CDR1 LNHNV and CDR2 YYDKDF (reference sequence). V trimming: 1 base; J trimming: 3 bases; junction bases outside the gene matches: 9. This CDR3 has 16 residues. The CDR3 region is CATSRGTGGKNYEQYF. In DNA, the CDR3 is TGTGCCACCAGCAGAGGGACAGGCGGTAAAAACTACGAGCAGTACTTC.

This clonotype was seen a few times. The rearrangement links TRBV10-3 to TRBJ2-1, with TRBD2 identical over 12 bases. Germline V gives CDR1 ENHRY, CDR2 SYGVKD. After removal of 6 bases from V and 7 bases from J, the junction contained 7 bases not matched to a gene. The CDR3 sequence is 15 residues long. The CDR3 bases are TGTGCCATCAGGGCGACTAGCGGGGGTTCGAATGAGCAGTTCTTC. Its translation: CAIRATSGGSNEQFF.

In this sample, this clonotype turned up a few times. The chain links TRBV20-1 to TRBJ2-1, with 9 bases that match TRBD2. Germline V gene data show CDR1 as DFQATT and CDR2 as SNEGSKA (reference sequence). This CDR3 spans 14 amino acids. After removal of 5 bases from V and 8 bases from J, the junction contained 10 bases not matched to a gene. The CDR3 nucleotides are TGCAGTGCTGTAAGCGGGGGGCCTGGGGATGAGCAGTTCTTC. This codes for CSAVSGGPGDEQFF.

This clonotype appeared a few times. CDR3 protein: CASSPTIGTGPYEQYF. CDR3 bases: TGTGCCAGCAGCCCGACGATCGGGACAGGGCCTTACGAGCAGTACTTC. The V gene is TRBV9, the J gene TRBJ2-7, with 9 bases identical to TRBD1. The CDR3 is made up of 16 amino acids. The J segment lost 4 bases and the V segment lost 4 bases, leaving 12 bases of the junction unmatched. Germline CDR1 reads SGDLS; CDR2 reads YYNGEE.

This clonotype turned up a few times. CDR3 DNA: TGTGCCAGCAGTGCGCGGGGAATTACCCGTTATAATTCACCCCTCCACTTT. This translates into CASSARGITRYNSPLHF. This rearrangement joins TRBV6-1 to TRBJ1-6; D is undetermined. V shed 4 bases and J shed 4 bases, with 17 bases lying between them. The CDR3 totals 17 residues. From germline, CDR1 is MNHNS and CDR2 SASEGT.

This clonotype was detected only a few times. The chain joins TRBV7-2 to TRBJ1-2, with D possibly TRBD1 on 6 matching bases. The germline V and J ends were trimmed by 5 bases and 1 base, with 17 bases remaining between them. Germline V lookup: CDR1 SGHTA, CDR2 FQGNSA. The CDR3 is made up of 16 amino acids. The DNA of the CDR3 is TGTGCCAGCAGCCCTCAGGGGCAGACCATTAACTATGGCTACACCTTC. This gives the protein CASSPQGQTINYGYTF.

This chain uses TRBV29-1 with TRBJ2-1, with TRBD1 matching over 8 bases. J lost 5 bases, V lost 1 base, and 4 bases had no gene match. Per the germline V gene, CDR1 is SQVTM and CDR2 is ANQGSEA. There are 14 residues in the CDR3. The CDR3 DNA is TGCAGCGTTGAAGGCAGGGGGCTTGACAATGAGCAGTTCTTC. It encodes CSVEGRGLDNEQFF.

The chain joins TRBV7-9 to TRBJ2-3; perhaps TRBD1 as D (5 bases). Germline lookup yields CDR1 SEHNR and CDR2 FQNEAQ (reference sequence). The CDR3 is 16 residues long. Trimming pared 6 bases from V and 0 bases from J, leaving 16 bases between. The chain's CDR3 is CASSGALVRSTDTQYF. Here the CDR3 DNA reads TGTGCCAGCAGTGGGGCCTTGGTCCGTAGCACAGATACGCAGTATTTT.

V usage is TRBV7-9 and J usage is TRBJ1-1; D unresolved. Germline lookup yields CDR1 SEHNR and CDR2 FQNEAQ (reference sequence). The CDR3 covers 12 residues. Deletions cut 7 bases from V and 4 bases from J, with 10 bases between. CDR3 amino acids: CASTYWGTEAFF. The DNA of the CDR3 is TGTGCCAGCACCTATTGGGGCACTGAAGCTTTCTTT.

This chain uses TRBV5-1 with TRBJ2-4, with 7 bases that match TRBD1. Germline values: CDR1 SGHRS, CDR2 YFSETQ. This CDR3 has 16 residues. Trimming took 0 bases from V and 8 from J; bases not matched to a gene: 11. The CDR3 DNA reads TGCGCCAGCAGCTTGGAGGCGACAGGGTATTATGACATTCAGTACTTC. This encodes CASSLEATGYYDIQYF.

The gene calls are TRBV5-1 and TRBJ2-3, with 9 bases that match TRBD2. J was trimmed by 5 bases and V by 7 bases; bases with no gene match: 5. The CDR3 has 13 residues. CDR1 SGHRS and CDR2 YFSETQ come from the germline V gene. The CDR3 region is CASGGLAEDTQYF. DNA for the CDR3: TGCGCCAGCGGGGGACTAGCAGAAGATACGCAGTATTTT.

V usage is TRBV7-2 and J usage is TRBJ2-5; the match to TRBD2 covers 10 bases. V gave up 5 bases and J gave up 1 base; unmatched junction bases: 4. Per germline, CDR1 SGHTA and CDR2 FQGNSA. The CDR3 sequence is 15 residues long. The CDR3 loop is CASSQRGGVQETQYF. The DNA for the CDR3 is TGTGCCAGCAGCCAGCGGGGGGGGGTCCAAGAGACCCAGTACTTC.

This CDR3 is CASSLLSRYGYTF. CDR3 DNA: TGTGCCAGCAGCTTACTCAGTCGCTATGGCTACACCTTC. V usage is TRBV7-9 and J usage is TRBJ1-2, with unresolved D. From germline, CDR1 is SEHNR and CDR2 FQNEAQ (reference sequence). The CDR3 consists of 13 residues. Trimming removed 2 bases from V and 4 bases from J, with 8 bases in between.

The rearrangement links TRBV11-2 to TRBJ1-1, with D unclear. Germline CDR1 is SGHAT and CDR2 is FQNNGV. The CDR3 has 10 amino acids. Trimming pared 3 bases from V and 7 bases from J, leaving 3 bases between. For the CDR3, the DNA is TGTGCCAGCAGCTTTCATGAAGCTTTCTTT. Translating gives CASSFHEAFF.

This clonotype was found a few times. V is TRBV7-9 and J is TRBJ2-7; D is tentatively TRBD1 or TRBD2 (5 bases each). Trimming removed 2 bases at V and 7 bases at J, with 12 bases between. Germline CDR1 is SEHNR and CDR2 is FQNEAQ (reference sequence). This CDR3 spans 13 amino acids. CDR3 DNA sequence: TGTGCCAGCAGCTTATATGAGGGGCAAGAGCAGTACTTC. It yields the protein CASSLYEGQEQYF.

V usage is TRBV28 and J usage is TRBJ2-5, with 9 bases fitting TRBD2. This CDR3 region has 15 residues. Germline CDR1 MDHEN, CDR2 SYDVKM. Trimming cost V 2 bases and J 5 bases; bases outside gene matches: 6. The CDR3: CASSLPTSGRETQYF. In DNA, the CDR3 is TGTGCCAGCAGTTTACCCACTAGCGGGCGGGAGACCCAGTACTTC.

This clonotype showed up many times. V usage is TRBV7-9 and J usage is TRBJ1-2; D is ambiguous. Germline V gene data show CDR1 as SEHNR and CDR2 as FQNEAQ (reference sequence). The V end lost 6 bases, the J end lost 3 bases, and 11 bases lay between the germline ends. This CDR3 is built from 13 residues. The CDR3 sequence is CASSLGSDYGYTF. The CDR3 DNA is TGTGCCAGCAGTTTGGGGTCTGACTATGGCTACACCTTC.

This clonotype came up once. The genes are TRBV20-1 and TRBJ2-2, with 7 bases matching TRBD2. Looked up from germline, CDR1 is DFQATT and CDR2 is SNEGSKA (reference sequence). J gave up 2 bases and V 0 bases, and 9 bases lay outside the gene matches. CDR3 size: 17 residues. Here the CDR3 DNA reads TGCAGTGCTAGAGATCCTAGTGGGGGGGTTAACACCGGGGAGCTGTTTTTT. Its translation is CSARDPSGGVNTGELFF.

In this sample, this clonotype turned up many times. The chain recombines TRBV7-2 with TRBJ2-1; TRBD1 or TRBD2 may be the D gene (5 bases each). The length of the CDR3 is 15 residues. Trimming pared 6 bases from V and 0 bases from J, leaving 12 bases between. Germline V gives CDR1 SGHTA, CDR2 FQGNSA. CDR3 amino acids: CASRPGTTSYNEQFF. The CDR3 DNA sequence: TGTGCCAGCAGGCCCGGGACCACCTCCTACAATGAGCAGTTCTTC.

This clonotype was counted once. This sequence joins TRBV20-1 and TRBJ2-1; the match to TRBD1 covers 9 bases. The CDR3 runs 18 residues. V dropped 1 base and J dropped 5; count of bases not matched to a gene: 15. The germline gives CDR1 DFQATT, CDR2 SNEGSKA (reference sequence). CDR3 coding DNA: TGCAGTGCTAGAGTCCACAGGGGGCGTATGAGCAACAACAATGAGCAGTTCTTC. This encodes CSARVHRGRMSNNNEQFF.

This clonotype was seen a few times. CDR3 sequence (DNA): TGTGCCAGCAGTTTATGGCCCCGGCAGCCAATGAACACTGAAGCTTTCTTT. Translating it yields CASSLWPRQPMNTEAFF. This rearrangement joins TRBV28 to TRBJ1-1, with D unclear. CDR3 length: 17 residues. V lost 0 bases, J lost 0 bases, and 14 bases lay in between. The germline V gene has CDR1 MDHEN and CDR2 SYDVKM.

This clonotype was counted between two and nine times. This chain links TRBV5-5 with TRBJ2-5, with 8 positions matching TRBD1. The DNA end is a closer match to TRBJ2-7, so the J assignment may be wrong. In germline, CDR1 is SGHKS, CDR2 YYEKEE (reference sequence). The length of the CDR3 is 16 residues. The DNA for the CDR3 is TGTGCCAGCAGCTTGAGTCGCGACAGGGGACCCTACGAGCAGTACTTC. Its translation is CASSLSRDRGPYEQYF.

This clonotype was detected once. This CDR3 fails to terminate in the conserved phenylalanine or tryptophan, so it likely reflects a read error. J is TRBJ1-2 and V is TRBV27, with a weak D call TRBD1 (6 bases). This CDR3 spans 14 amino acids. Germline V CDR1 and CDR2: MNHEY, SMNVEV (reference sequence). Trimming pared 3 bases from V and 7 bases from J, leaving 15 bases between. The CDR3: CASSFRAGEGGYTV. The CDR3 nucleotides read TGTGCCAGCAGTTTCCGGGCAGGGGAGGGTGGCTACACCGTC.